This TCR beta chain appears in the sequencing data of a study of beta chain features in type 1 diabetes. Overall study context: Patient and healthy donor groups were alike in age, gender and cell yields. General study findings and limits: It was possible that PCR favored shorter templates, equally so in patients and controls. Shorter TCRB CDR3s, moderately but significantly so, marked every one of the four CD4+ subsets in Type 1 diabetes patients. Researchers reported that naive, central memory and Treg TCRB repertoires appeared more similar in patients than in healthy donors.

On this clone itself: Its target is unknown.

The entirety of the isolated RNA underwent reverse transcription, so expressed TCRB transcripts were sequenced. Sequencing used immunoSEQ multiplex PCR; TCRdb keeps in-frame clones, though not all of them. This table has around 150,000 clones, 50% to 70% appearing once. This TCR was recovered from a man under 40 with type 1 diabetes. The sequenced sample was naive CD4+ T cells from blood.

Here the CDR3 DNA reads TGTGCCAGCAGCGTAGGTCAGGCTCCCACTAACTATGGCTACACCTTC. It translates to CASSVGQAPTNYGYTF. This rearrangement joins TRBV9 to TRBJ1-2, with D uncertain. Between the trimmed V and J ends, which lost 0 bases and 0 bases, there was a span of 12 bases. The CDR3 covers 16 residues. Germline assignment: CDR1 SGDLS and CDR2 YYNGEE.